This T cell receptor (beta chain) was obtained from a study of cytomegalovirus exposure and HLA in healthy donors. CDR3 length: 15 residues. Germline loops: CDR1 SGHNT, CDR2 YYREEE (reference sequence). The V gene lost 0 bases and the J gene lost 7 bases, with 11 bases spanning the gap. As concerns this clone: Its target is not known.

With 60 Vbeta and 13 Jbeta primers, the PCR was carried out. The repertoire was sequenced with immunoSEQ multiplex PCR; TCRdb's copy has only in-frame clones and lacks some. Among 130,000 or so clones listed, about 70% were seen once. Study-level results: Accurate predictions that matched the HLA-A and HLA-B alleles of most subjects were reportedly made from TCR beta sequences. Cytomegalovirus status was reportedly diagnosed by the classifier with high specificity and sensitivity.

The specimen was PBMCs. The TCR sequence derives from a woman in her thirties or forties in good health and CMV-seropositive. The V gene is TRBV5-4, the J gene TRBJ1-6; D gene unclear. CDR3 amino acids: CASSLAQASNSPLHF. CDR3 bases: TGTGCCAGCAGCTTGGCGCAGGCCAGCAATTCACCCCTCCACTTT. The full variable domain, with the rest looked up from reference TRBV5-4 and TRBJ1-6, is ETGVTQSPTHLIKTRGQQVTLRCSSQSGHNTVSWYQQALGQGPQFIFQYYREEENGRGNFPPRFSGLQFPNYSSELNVNALELDDSALYLCASSLAQASNSPLHFGNGTRLTVT.